This TCR beta chain emerged from a study of graft-versus-host responses after intestinal transplantation. On the study more broadly: Anti-thymocyte globulin induction preceded roughly 3 years of tacrolimus and steroid maintenance in all recipients.

This CDR3 contains 15 residues. Trimming shortened V by 3 bases and J by 3 bases, and 12 bases separated the two germline ends. Germline V gene sequence: CDR1 LGHNA, CDR2 YSLEER. Study outcomes and limitations: Graft-donor T cell macrochimerism in patients accompanied high graft-versus-host to host-versus-graft clonal ratios in allografts. GvH clones surfaced in recipient marrow, some emerging earlier in ileum or blood.

The repertoire was sequenced with immunoSEQ multiplex PCR; TCRdb's copy has only in-frame clones and lacks some. The data hold approximately 10,000 clones, with under 35% observed a single time. Plates contained approximately 200,000 CFSE-labeled responder cells and approximately 200,000 irradiated, violet-dye-labeled stimulator cells. The chain uses TRBV4-3 and TRBJ2-1; no reliable D call. This receptor was obtained from a human patient who was an organ donor for intestinal transplantation. The source was alloreactive CD8+ T cells from a mixed lymphocyte reaction culture, collected before transplantation. Subset meaning: CFSE-low proliferating T cells sorted from roughly six-day pre-transplant mixed lymphocyte reaction (GvH or HvG direction). CDR3 amino acids: CASSQYGNLYNEQFF. In DNA, the CDR3 is TGCGCCAGCAGCCAGTATGGTAATCTCTACAATGAGCAGTTCTTC.